A selection of T cell receptor beta chains follows, all from one sample in a study of CD8+CD57+ T cells in acquired aplastic anemia. Each CDR3 protein is one row after TCRdb ran MiXCR on the reads. The sample consists of 75,000 to 80,000 distinct CDR3 sequences, under 80% of them appearing once. Sequenced sample: sorted CD4+, CD8+, or CD8+CD57+ T cells (not recorded which) from PBMCs. Every receptor here comes from a human donor with aplastic anemia. The CDR3 runs from the conserved cysteine through the conserved F or W. A D gene is named only where the DNA matches it firmly. Clone size, where shown, is once, few, many, or a class for clones that have expanded.

d_gene	j_gene	abundance	v_gene	CDR3nt	CDR3aa
TRBD1	TRBJ1-6	-	TRBV7-2	TGTGCCAGCAGCGGACAGGGTCAATATAATTCACCCCTCCACTTT	CASSGQGQYNSPLHF
-	TRBJ1-2	-	TRBV10-3	TGTGCCATCAGTGACGTACGTGGAGGGGTCTGTGGCTACACCTTC	CAISDVRGGVCGYTF
-	TRBJ1-4	few	TRBV19	TGTGCCAGTAGTACATACGAAAAACTGTTTTTT	CASSTYEKLFF
-	TRBJ2-2	-	TRBV24-1	TGTGCCACCAGTCCCTGGGGTAGCGGGGAGCTGTTTTTT	CATSPWGSGELFF
-	TRBJ2-1	-	TRBV29-1	TGCAGCGTTGAAGATCGCAGGGACCCCTACAATGAGCAGTTCTTC	CSVEDRRDPYNEQFF
TRBD1	TRBJ2-7	-	TRBV15	TGTGCCACCAGCAGGGACAGGGTGGTGAACGAGCAGTACTTC	CATSRDRVVNEQYF
-	TRBJ1-2	-	TRBV6-1	TGTGCCAGCAGTGTAAGCCTGCCGCTACCTTATGGCTACACCTTC	CASSVSLPLPYGYTF
TRBD1	TRBJ1-2	-	TRBV10-1	TGCGCCAGCAGATCGGGACAGGGGTATGGCTACACCTTC	CASRSGQGYGYTF
TRBD1	TRBJ2-5	-	TRBV7-9	TGTGCCAGCAGCTTAGTAGGGGGCACGGAGACCCAGTACTTC	CASSLVGGTETQYF
-	TRBJ1-6	-	TRBV20-1	TGCAGTGTTAGGACACCGGATTCACCCCTCCACTTT	CSVRTPDSPLHF
TRBD2	TRBJ2-7	-	TRBV29-1	TGCAGCGTGAAGGGAGGGCAGGTGAGCTCCTACGAGCAGTACTTC	CSVKGGQVSSYEQYF
-	TRBJ1-2	few	TRBV10-3	TGTGCCATCAGTGAGTCCCAGGGGTATAACTATGGCTACACCTTC	CAISESQGYNYGYTF
-	TRBJ2-7	-	TRBV7-2	TGTGCCAGCAGCTTTTCCGGCTCCTACGAGCAGTACTTC	CASSFSGSYEQYF
TRBD1	TRBJ2-5	once	TRBV2	TGTGCCAGCACCTGGACAGGGGGGGACCAAGAGACCCAGTACTTC	CASTWTGGDQETQYF